What follows are 14 T cell receptor beta chains derived from one specimen sequenced in a study of spatial heterogeneity in lung cancer. As to time point: sample taken at primary tumor resection. Unsorted samples of tumor, nontumor lung or frozen PBMC had their whole RNA sequenced. TCRdb ran MiXCR on the 5' RACE reads and lists one entry per CDR3 protein. The sample contains about 5,000 distinct CDR3 sequences, about 17% of which appear only once. The specimen comprised normal lung tissue next to the tumor, sampled at surgery. The receptors were sampled from a male donor with early-stage non-small cell lung cancer.

This clonotype has more than one count but fewer than ten. The germline gene is not matched at one end of the junction; a read error may be the cause. The library was built for alpha chains, so this beta chain is an off-target read and its size means little. The CDR3 nucleotides are TGTGCCAGCAGTCCGAACGGGAGGGCGTGGGTCTTC. Translated: CASSPNGRAWVF. The chain carries TRBV2 and TRBJ2-1, with TRBD2 matching over 8 bases. Germline V gene data show CDR1 as SNHLY and CDR2 as FYNNEI. The CDR3 contains 12 residues. Supplemented by reference TRBV2 and TRBJ2-1, the full variable domain reads EPEVTQTPSHQVTQMGQEVILRCVPISNHLYFYWYRQILGQKVEFLVSFYNNEISEKSEIFDDQFSVERPDGSNFTLKIRSTKLEDSAMYFCASSPNGRAWVFGPGTRLTVL.

Regarding this clonotype: A read error may be the cause here, since a much bigger clone is one base away. Since it is a stray read in a library aimed at alpha chains, this beta chain has a size that is not meaningful. This chain links TRBV12-3 or TRBV12-4 with TRBJ2-2; 8 bases fit TRBD2. The CDR3 length is 16 residues. After removal of 8 bases from V and 5 bases from J, the junction contained 13 bases not matched to a gene. CDR3 protein: CASDLYAGGSTGELFF. The CDR3 nucleotides are TGTGCCAGCGACCTTTACGCGGGGGGTAGTACCGGGGAGCTGTTTTTT.

Sample share makes this clonotype medium-sized (0.01 to 0.1%). The library was built for alpha chains, so this beta chain is an off-target read and its size means little. This CDR3 is CASSFDREGNYEQYF. DNA of the CDR3: TGTGCCAGCAGCTTCGACCGAGAGGGGAACTACGAGCAGTACTTC. V usage is TRBV7-8 and J usage is TRBJ2-7; TRBD1 or TRBD2 may be the D gene (5 bases each). The V gene lost 3 bases and the J gene lost 3 bases, with 15 bases spanning the gap. The CDR3 is 15 amino acids. The germline CDR1 and CDR2 sequences are SGHVS and FQNEAQ. The whole variable domain, filled in from reference TRBV7-8 and TRBJ2-7, reads GAGVSQSPRYKVAKRGQDVALRCDPISGHVSLFWYQQALGQGPEFLTYFQNEAQLDKSGLPSDRFFAERPEGSVSTLKIQRTQQEDSAVYLCASSFDREGNYEQYFGPGTRLTVT.

With regard to this clonotype: For a library built for alpha chains, this beta chain is a stray read; little rests on its size. The gene calls are TRBV5-6 and TRBJ1-5, with TRBD1 as a possible D gene (5 bases). The CDR3 spans 17 residues. Trimming took off 3 bases at V and 0 bases at J, with 16 bases between the two ends. CDR1 is SGHDT, CDR2 YYEEEE, per germline. The CDR3 sequence is CASSSIGQGTSNQPQHF. DNA for the CDR3: TGTGCCAGCAGCTCGATCGGGCAGGGAACTAGCAATCAGCCCCAGCATTTT.

Comments on this clonotype: Since it is a stray read in a library aimed at alpha chains, this beta chain has a size that is not meaningful. The chain has TRBV28 and TRBJ1-6; TRBD1 agrees at 7 bases. Germline assignment: CDR1 MDHEN and CDR2 SYDVKM. The CDR3 covers 15 residues. V dropped 6 bases and J dropped 4; count of bases not matched to a gene: 6. This chain's CDR3 is CASSTWDRYNSPLHF. Written as DNA, the CDR3 is TGTGCCAGCAGCACCTGGGACAGATATAATTCACCCCTCCACTTT.

This clonotype is large in the sample. The library was prepared for alpha chains; this beta chain is a stray read, so its frequency means little. The chain recombines TRBV12-3 or TRBV12-4 with TRBJ2-5; D remains unclear. The V end was cut by 6 bases, the J end by 2 bases, with 4 bases between. The CDR3 covers 11 residues. The CDR3 DNA is TGTGCCAGCAGGGGGCAAGAGACCCAGTACTTC. It specifies CASRGQETQYF.

This clonotype was found many times. This beta chain was picked up by a library intended for alpha chains and is off target, so its count carries little meaning. The chain uses TRBV3-1 and TRBJ2-7; 8 bases line up with TRBD2. The length of the CDR3 is 15 residues. From germline, CDR1 is LGHDT and CDR2 YNNKEL (reference sequence). The trim removed 6 bases at V and 2 bases at J, leaving 9 bases unmatched. The CDR3 spells CASRVSAGAAYEQYF. The CDR3 bases are TGTGCCAGCAGGGTTTCAGCGGGAGCCGCCTACGAGCAGTACTTC.

By share, this clonotype ranks as medium-sized (0.01 to 0.1%). A library made for alpha chains picked up this beta chain off target, so its size means little. The V gene is TRBV2, the J gene TRBJ2-2; no firm D call. CDR1 is SNHLY and CDR2 is FYNNEI in the germline V gene. The CDR3 spans 11 residues. V lost 6 bases to trimming and J lost 7 bases, with 6 bases between them. The CDR3 spells CASRRGGELFF. In DNA form, the CDR3 reads TGTGCCAGCAGACGAGGCGGGGAGCTGTTTTTT.

This clonotype occurred many times. This beta chain lies outside the target of a library built for alpha chains; its clone size means little. This sequence joins TRBV7-9 and TRBJ2-1; the match to TRBD1 covers 8 bases. CDR1 is SEHNR, CDR2 FQNEAQ, per germline (reference sequence). This CDR3 spans 14 amino acids. Trimming at V came to 5 bases and at J to 5 bases, leaving 5 bases not matched to a gene. In DNA, the CDR3 is TGTGCCAGCAGCCTTAACAGGGGGGACAATGAGCAGTTCTTC. This gives the protein CASSLNRGDNEQFF. Supplemented by reference TRBV7-9 and TRBJ2-1, the full variable domain reads DTGVSQNPRHKITKRGQNVTFRCDPISEHNRLYWYRQTLGQGPEFLTYFQNEAQLEKSRLLSDRFSAERPKGSFSTLEIQRTEQGDSAMYLCASSLNRGDNEQFFGPGTRLTVL.

In regard to this clonotype: This beta chain represents an off-target read in a library built for alpha chains; its size is of limited meaning. V and J are TRBV6-2 or TRBV6-3 and TRBJ2-3; D tentatively reads TRBD1 or TRBD2 (5 bases each). With 7 bases removed from V and 0 bases from J, the gap between germline ends came to 17 bases. This CDR3 region has 16 residues. The germline V gene has CDR1 MNHEY and CDR2 SVGEGT. The CDR3 region is CASTEGRGLSTDTQYF. The CDR3, as DNA: TGTGCCAGCACCGAGGGGAGAGGGCTAAGCACAGATACGCAGTATTTT.

In its sample, this clonotype ranks as medium-sized. The library was prepared for alpha chains; this beta chain is a stray read, so its frequency means little. This chain links TRBV29-1 with TRBJ1-1; the D gene is possibly TRBD1 (5 bases). Trimming cost V 6 bases and J 4 bases, with 9 bases left between them. The CDR3 runs 11 residues. CDR1 is SQVTM, CDR2 ANQGSEA, per germline. This CDR3 is CSVSGGTEAFF. CDR3 in DNA: TGCAGCGTGTCGGGGGGCACTGAAGCTTTCTTT. Combining the CDR3 with reference TRBV29-1 and TRBJ1-1 gives the whole variable domain SAVISQKPSRDICQRGTSLTIQCQVDSQVTMMFWYRQQPGQSLTLIATANQGSEATYESGFVIDKFPISRPNLTFSTLTVSNMSPEDSSIYLCSVSGGTEAFFGQGTRLTVV.

Within the sample, this clonotype is medium-sized. This beta chain appears as a stray read in a library generated for alpha chains; its size is not informative. This sequence joins TRBV19 and TRBJ2-4; the D gene is possibly TRBD1 (5 bases). Germline V gives CDR1 LNHDA, CDR2 SQIVND (reference sequence). Deletions cut 5 bases from V and 0 bases from J, with 14 bases between. There are 16 residues in the CDR3. The CDR3 nucleotides are TGTGCCAGTAGTTCAGGGCAGTCACGAGCCAAAAACATTCAGTACTTC. Translation gives CASSSGQSRAKNIQYF.

Within the sample, this clonotype is medium-sized. Within a library made for alpha chains, this beta chain is off target, and its count is uninformative. The rearrangement links TRBV11-1 to TRBJ2-3, with 12 bases matching TRBD2. The germline gives CDR1 SGHAT, CDR2 FQDESV (reference sequence). Germline trimming cut 1 base from V and 4 bases from J; bases unmatched to any gene: 9. This CDR3 has 18 amino acids. The CDR3 coding sequence is TGTGCCAGCAGCTTAGACGTCCCTAGCGGGAGGGCCGCAGATACGCAGTATTTT. It specifies CASSLDVPSGRAADTQYF.

By share, this clonotype ranks as medium-sized (0.01 to 0.1%). This beta chain is an off-target read within a library intended for alpha chains, so its frequency means little. The rearrangement joins TRBV12-3 or TRBV12-4 to TRBJ1-1; the match to TRBD1 covers 7 bases. V gave up 2 bases and J gave up 4 bases; unmatched junction bases: 4. This CDR3 region has 14 residues. The chain's CDR3 is CASSLTGEVTEAFF. The DNA of the CDR3 is TGTGCCAGCAGTTTAACAGGGGAGGTCACTGAAGCTTTCTTT.